Below are 11 T cell receptor beta chains sequenced from a single sample in a study of CD8 T cells in Susac syndrome (dated by TCRdb to the late 2010s). Libraries were prepared through the immunoSEQ multiplex PCR assay. RNA was extracted using the RNeasy kit, and about 0.5 to 1 ug of the RNA was reverse transcribed with random hexamers. TCRdb passed the public sequencing reads through fastp at Q25 and MiXCR, retaining productive beta sequences. Rows are combined by CDR3 protein, so each entry shows the most common genes and DNA. The sample data list about 160,000 distinct CDR3 sequences, and about 91% of these were observed just once. Approximately 0.075% of the sample lies in the top ten. The sample was CD4+ T cells from PBMCs. The receptors originated from a human donor in good health.

This rearrangement joins TRBV7-9 to TRBJ2-3; TRBD1 matches 7 bases. V was clipped by 6 bases and J by 7 bases; unmatched bases: 4. Germline CDR1 SEHNR, CDR2 FQNEAQ (reference sequence). The CDR3 spans 12 residues. This CDR3 is CASSSGGNTQYF. CDR3 in DNA: TGTGCCAGCAGTTCAGGGGGAAATACGCAGTATTTT.

The rearrangement links TRBV10-3 to TRBJ1-3; D gene ambiguous. V was cut by 10 bases and J by 2 bases, with 12 bases left in between. Germline V gives CDR1 ENHRY, CDR2 SYGVKD. The CDR3 covers 13 residues. CDR3 coding DNA: TGTGCCACACACGATCTGGCTGGAAACACCATATATTTT. This translates into CATHDLAGNTIYF.

The rearrangement links TRBV20-1 to TRBJ1-4; no firm D call. Germline V gene sequence: CDR1 DFQATT, CDR2 SNEGSKA (reference sequence). The V gene lost 3 bases and the J gene lost 12 bases, with 14 bases spanning the gap. This CDR3 region has 12 residues. CDR3 DNA: TGCAGTGCTAGGTATCAGTCCGATGAACTGTTTTTT. Amino acids: CSARYQSDELFF.

J is TRBJ1-2 and V is TRBV25-1; D not resolved. The V gene's germline CDR1 is MGHDK and CDR2 SYGVNS. This CDR3 is built from 11 residues. V lost 1 base and J lost 10, with 7 bases in between. The CDR3, as DNA: TGTGCCAGCAGTGAATCCCGGATCTACACCTTC. Protein: CASSESRIYTF.

The V gene is TRBV7-9, the J gene TRBJ2-3; perhaps TRBD2 as D (5 bases). The germline CDR1 and CDR2 sequences are SEHNR and FQNEAQ (reference sequence). The length of the CDR3 is 17 residues. Trimming cost V 5 bases and J 6 bases, with 24 bases left between them. In DNA, the CDR3 is TGTGCCAGCAGCCCCCCTAGAGGGCGCGGCGGTACCGATACGCAGTATTTT. As protein: CASSPPRGRGGTDTQYF.

V usage is TRBV20-1 and J usage is TRBJ2-7; 10 bases are a match to TRBD1. The trim removed 6 bases at V and 5 bases at J, leaving 7 bases unmatched. The CDR3 has 13 amino acids. Looked up from germline, CDR1 is DFQATT and CDR2 is SNEGSKA (reference sequence). This chain's CDR3 is CSAPRQGAHEQYF. In DNA, the CDR3 is TGCAGTGCCCCCCGACAGGGGGCTCACGAGCAGTACTTC.

This clonotype was seen a few times. This chain links TRBV2 with TRBJ2-7, with D tentatively TRBD1 (7 bases). The CDR3 has 14 residues. V gave up 6 bases and J gave up 2 bases, with 14 bases separating them. Germline CDR1 is SNHLY and CDR2 is FYNNEI. CDR3 sequence (DNA): TGTGCCAGCAGCCGGGGGACAGAAACCTACGAGCAGTACTTC. Protein sequence: CASSRGTETYEQYF.

The rearrangement joins TRBV5-1 to TRBJ2-5; D not certain. Germline V gene sequence: CDR1 SGHRS, CDR2 YFSETQ. This CDR3 spans 14 amino acids. Trimming shortened V by 2 bases and J by 1 base, and 9 bases separated the two germline ends. The CDR3 here is CASSFGQLQETQYF. CDR3 nucleotides: TGCGCCAGCAGCTTCGGGCAACTCCAAGAGACCCAGTACTTC.

The V and J genes are TRBV14 and TRBJ2-1; D remains unclear. Trimming shortened V by 6 bases and J by 4 bases, and 4 bases separated the two germline ends. The CDR3 sequence is 11 residues long. Germline loops: CDR1 SGHDN, CDR2 FVKESK. The CDR3 protein is CASRAYNEQFF. The CDR3 DNA sequence: TGTGCCAGCAGAGCTTACAATGAGCAGTTCTTC.

Here the CDR3 DNA reads TGCGCCAGCAGCCAAGAAGACCCCAGCTCTGGAAACACCATATATTTT. This gives the protein CASSQEDPSSGNTIYF. The chain carries TRBV4-3 and TRBJ1-3; D is unclear. CDR3 size: 16 residues. Trimming left V 0 bases short and J 0 bases short, with 9 bases between. Germline V gives CDR1 LGHNA, CDR2 YSLEER.

V and J are TRBV5-1 and TRBJ2-5; the D gene is possibly TRBD1 (5 bases). The germline V gene has CDR1 SGHRS and CDR2 YFSETQ. The CDR3 totals 15 residues. Trimming removed 2 bases from V and 4 bases from J, with 15 bases in between. The CDR3 is CASSFGSGLSETQYF. The CDR3 nucleotides are TGCGCCAGCAGCTTTGGGTCAGGGTTATCAGAGACCCAGTACTTC.